The clone carrying this T cell receptor beta chain was seen more than once but under ten times. Its matching antigen is unknown. This entry comes from a study of cytomegalovirus exposure and HLA in healthy donors. Overall study findings and caveats: Through in vitro validation, three CMV-associated chains were shown to be specific for CMV antigens. Cytomegalovirus association was assigned to 150 to 200 TCR beta chains.

PCR involved 60 Vbeta and 13 Jbeta primers. The method was immunoSEQ multiplex PCR; TCRdb's version includes in-frame clones alone and lacks a portion of them. The sample lists around 100,000 clones, around 79% occurring once. From germline, CDR1 is MDHEN and CDR2 SYDVKM. Trimming pared 6 bases from V and 6 bases from J, leaving 20 bases between. This CDR3 comprises 16 residues. Sequences were obtained from PBMCs. The V call is TRBV28, the J call TRBJ1-4, with D perhaps matching TRBD1 (5 bases). The source of this sequence is a male donor in good health and CMV-seropositive. The CDR3 nucleotides read TGTGCCAGCAGCTCCCGGAGGAGGGGTAGGGATGAAAAACTGTTTTTT. Encoded protein: CASSSRRRGRDEKLFF.